A selection of T cell receptor beta chains follows, all from one sample in a study of blood T cell repertoires in COVID-19. Assay used: immunoSEQ multiplex PCR; TCRdb lists only in-frame clones, some missing. Of roughly 90,000 clones in the sample, around four fifths were seen once. The sequenced sample was peripheral blood. These receptor sequences come from a man aged 45 to 65 with acute or convalescent COVID-19. The CDR3 runs from the conserved cysteine through the conserved F or W. Each record gives: clone size, D gene, J gene, V gene, CDR3 DNA, CDR3 protein. The D gene is left open where the match is weak. Clone size is not always given. Where it is, it says once, few, many or a class for expanded clones.

clone size: NA
D gene: NA
J gene: TRBJ1-1
V gene: TRBV21-1
CDR3 DNA: TGTGCCAGCAGCAAAGATCCAGGGGGAGAGGAAGCTTTCTTT
CDR3 protein: CASSKDPGGEEAFF

clone size: NA
D gene: NA
J gene: TRBJ1-2
V gene: TRBV10-2
CDR3 DNA: TGCGCCAGCAGTGAGGGCGGACTCTATGGCTACACCTTC
CDR3 protein: CASSEGGLYGYTF

clone size: NA
D gene: TRBD1
J gene: TRBJ2-4
V gene: TRBV18
CDR3 DNA: TGTGCCAGCTCACAACAGGGGGACAAAAACATTCAGTACTTC
CDR3 protein: CASSQQGDKNIQYF

clone size: NA
D gene: TRBD2
J gene: TRBJ2-7
V gene: TRBV4-1
CDR3 DNA: TGCGCCAGCAGCCAAGTAGAGCGAGCGGGGGGGTACGAGCAGTACTTC
CDR3 protein: CASSQVERAGGYEQYF

clone size: NA
D gene: NA
J gene: TRBJ1-2
V gene: TRBV27
CDR3 DNA: TGTGCCAGCAGTTTACAGATTAACTATGGCTACACCTTC
CDR3 protein: CASSLQINYGYTF

clone size: NA
D gene: NA
J gene: TRBJ1-3
V gene: TRBV5-5
CDR3 DNA: TGTGCCAGCAGCTTGTTGAGCGAGGGGGCTGGAAACACCATATATTTT
CDR3 protein: CASSLLSEGAGNTIYF

clone size: few
D gene: TRBD1
J gene: TRBJ1-2
V gene: TRBV6-5
CDR3 DNA: TGTGCCAGCAGGGGGACAGGGCTGGTCTATGGCTACACCTTC
CDR3 protein: CASRGTGLVYGYTF

clone size: NA
D gene: NA
J gene: TRBJ2-3
V gene: TRBV11-3
CDR3 DNA: TGTGCCAGCAGCTTAGGGCAGGGAGGTCCAGATACGCAGTATTTT
CDR3 protein: CASSLGQGGPDTQYF

clone size: NA
D gene: NA
J gene: TRBJ2-2
V gene: TRBV5-4
CDR3 DNA: TGTGCCAGCAGCTTTCCCACACATACGAACACCGGGGAGCTGTTTTTT
CDR3 protein: CASSFPTHTNTGELFF

clone size: NA
D gene: TRBD1
J gene: TRBJ1-1
V gene: TRBV11-3
CDR3 DNA: TGTGCCAGCAGCTTTTCAGGGGGGAACACTGAAGCTTTCTTT
CDR3 protein: CASSFSGGNTEAFF

clone size: NA
D gene: NA
J gene: TRBJ1-2
V gene: TRBV7-8
CDR3 DNA: TGTGCCACCAGTGGGACGGGAGTCTATGGCTACACCTTC
CDR3 protein: CATSGTGVYGYTF

clone size: NA
D gene: NA
J gene: TRBJ2-7
V gene: TRBV3-1/TRBV3-2
CDR3 DNA: TGTGCCAGCAGGCCAGGCACGGGCGGGGACCGCTACGAGCAGTACTTC
CDR3 protein: CASRPGTGGDRYEQYF

clone size: NA
D gene: NA
J gene: TRBJ1-3
V gene: TRBV9
CDR3 DNA: TGTGCCAGCAGCGTAGAACCTGGACAGTACTCTGGAAACACCATATATTTT
CDR3 protein: CASSVEPGQYSGNTIYF

clone size: NA
D gene: NA
J gene: TRBJ1-1
V gene: TRBV29-1
CDR3 DNA: TGCAGCGTTGGGGAGCCGATGAACACTGAAGCTTTCTTT
CDR3 protein: CSVGEPMNTEAFF

clone size: NA
D gene: NA
J gene: TRBJ2-5
V gene: TRBV25-1
CDR3 DNA: TGTGCCAGCAGTGATACGACAGCTCAAGAGACCCAGTACTTC
CDR3 protein: CASSDTTAQETQYF

clone size: once
D gene: NA
J gene: TRBJ1-1
V gene: TRBV10-2
CDR3 DNA: TGCGCCAGCAGTGGAGGTATGAACACTGAAGCTTTCTTT
CDR3 protein: CASSGGMNTEAFF

clone size: NA
D gene: TRBD1
J gene: TRBJ2-7
V gene: TRBV5-8
CDR3 DNA: TGTGCCAGCAGCCCCGACAGGGCTATCTCCTACGAGCAGTACTTC
CDR3 protein: CASSPDRAISYEQYF

clone size: NA
D gene: NA
J gene: TRBJ2-3
V gene: TRBV6-2/TRBV6-3
CDR3 DNA: TGTGCCAGCAGTGCCTCGGGTGGAGATACGCAGTATTTT
CDR3 protein: CASSASGGDTQYF

clone size: NA
D gene: TRBD2
J gene: TRBJ2-2
V gene: TRBV7-9
CDR3 DNA: TGTGCCAGCAGCTCCCCCCCGGCTAGCGGGAGTCAAGGCGGGGAGCTGTTTTTT
CDR3 protein: CASSSPPASGSQGGELFF

clone size: NA
D gene: TRBD2
J gene: TRBJ2-5
V gene: TRBV6-2/TRBV6-3
CDR3 DNA: TGTGCCAGCAGTCCCTTTAGGGAGGGCCAAGAGACCCAGTACTTC
CDR3 protein: CASSPFREGQETQYF

clone size: few
D gene: TRBD1
J gene: TRBJ2-2
V gene: TRBV18
CDR3 DNA: TGTGCCAGCTCACTTACAAGCCCCAGGGGGCAGGCCGGGGAGCTGTTTTTT
CDR3 protein: CASSLTSPRGQAGELFF

clone size: NA
D gene: NA
J gene: TRBJ1-2
V gene: TRBV30
CDR3 DNA: TGTGCCTGGAGTCCCGGGGTCGGCTACACCTTC
CDR3 protein: CAWSPGVGYTF

clone size: few
D gene: NA
J gene: TRBJ2-2
V gene: TRBV25-1
CDR3 DNA: TGTGCCAGCAGTGAAAAATCCAGTACCGGGGAGCTGTTTTTT
CDR3 protein: CASSEKSSTGELFF

clone size: NA
D gene: NA
J gene: TRBJ2-1
V gene: TRBV19
CDR3 DNA: TGTGCCAGTAGTATAAGAGGAGGCCAGTACAATGAGCAGTTCTTC
CDR3 protein: CASSIRGGQYNEQFF

clone size: NA
D gene: NA
J gene: TRBJ2-5
V gene: TRBV10-2
CDR3 DNA: TGCGCCAGCAGCCAGCGCCTGAACGGCGGGGAGACCCAGTACTTC
CDR3 protein: CASSQRLNGGETQYF

clone size: few
D gene: NA
J gene: TRBJ1-3
V gene: TRBV19
CDR3 DNA: TGTGCCAGTAGTAACATACAGGGCTCTGGAAACACCATATATTTT
CDR3 protein: CASSNIQGSGNTIYF

clone size: once
D gene: NA
J gene: TRBJ2-1
V gene: TRBV10-2
CDR3 DNA: TGCGCCACCAGAATGACAGAAACTAACAATGAGCAGTTCTTC
CDR3 protein: CATRMTETNNEQFF

clone size: NA
D gene: TRBD2
J gene: TRBJ2-4
V gene: TRBV7-2
CDR3 DNA: TGTGCCAGCAGCTCCGGACTAGCGGGGGATAAAAACATTCAGTACTTC
CDR3 protein: CASSSGLAGDKNIQYF

clone size: NA
D gene: TRBD1
J gene: TRBJ1-2
V gene: TRBV5-1
CDR3 DNA: TGCGCCAGCAGCACGGACAGGGTGGGACTTGGCTACACCTTC
CDR3 protein: CASSTDRVGLGYTF

clone size: NA
D gene: NA
J gene: TRBJ1-2
V gene: TRBV10-3
CDR3 DNA: TGTGCCATCAGCGATAAATTGGGGGAGGAAGGCTACACCTTC
CDR3 protein: CAISDKLGEEGYTF

clone size: NA
D gene: NA
J gene: TRBJ1-6
V gene: TRBV6-2/TRBV6-3
CDR3 DNA: TGTGCCAGCAGTTACCCCTCTCCACCCCTCCACTTT
CDR3 protein: CASSYPSPPLHF

clone size: few
D gene: NA
J gene: TRBJ2-1
V gene: TRBV2
CDR3 DNA: TGTGCCAGCAGTGGACCAGGGGAGGGTGAGCAGTTCTTC
CDR3 protein: CASSGPGEGEQFF

clone size: NA
D gene: NA
J gene: TRBJ2-7
V gene: TRBV19
CDR3 DNA: TGTGCCAGTAGCGGGGGACTCGGGTTTTGGGAGCAGTACTTC
CDR3 protein: CASSGGLGFWEQYF

clone size: NA
D gene: TRBD1
J gene: TRBJ1-5
V gene: TRBV3-1/TRBV3-2
CDR3 DNA: TGTGCCAGCAGTCAGGGGGGCAATCAGCCCCAGCATTTT
CDR3 protein: CASSQGGNQPQHF

clone size: NA
D gene: NA
J gene: TRBJ1-5
V gene: TRBV2
CDR3 DNA: TGTGCCAGCAGTGATGGGAGGTCCGGGTGGAATCAGCCCCAGCATTTT
CDR3 protein: CASSDGRSGWNQPQHF

clone size: NA
D gene: NA
J gene: TRBJ2-1
V gene: TRBV4-2
CDR3 DNA: TGTGCCAGCAGCCGCCTGGGGGCTAGCGGAGTAGGTGGCAATGAGCAGTTCTTC
CDR3 protein: CASSRLGASGVGGNEQFF

clone size: NA
D gene: NA
J gene: TRBJ1-1
V gene: TRBV2
CDR3 DNA: TGTGCCAGCGCGAGGACAGCCGTGAACACTGAAGCTTTCTTT
CDR3 protein: CASARTAVNTEAFF

clone size: once
D gene: TRBD2
J gene: TRBJ2-1
V gene: TRBV19
CDR3 DNA: TGTGCCAGTAGTAGGGGACTAGCGGGAGGGGGGTACAATGAGCAGTTCTTC
CDR3 protein: CASSRGLAGGGYNEQFF

clone size: NA
D gene: NA
J gene: TRBJ2-3
V gene: TRBV3-1/TRBV3-2
CDR3 DNA: TGTGCCAGCAGCCAACAGGCCAGTAGCACAGATACGCAGTATTTT
CDR3 protein: CASSQQASSTDTQYF

clone size: NA
D gene: TRBD1
J gene: TRBJ1-6
V gene: TRBV7-8
CDR3 DNA: TGTGCCAGCAGCCCTCGACAGGGGGCAAGCTCACCCCTCCACTTT
CDR3 protein: CASSPRQGASSPLHF

clone size: NA
D gene: NA
J gene: TRBJ2-7
V gene: TRBV9
CDR3 DNA: TGTGCCAGCAGCGAATCCGGGACACAAACCTACGAGCAGTACTTC
CDR3 protein: CASSESGTQTYEQYF

clone size: NA
D gene: TRBD1
J gene: TRBJ1-4
V gene: TRBV7-6
CDR3 DNA: TGTGCCAGCAGCGTTAACATGAGGGGGCGCTTTGGTGAAAAACTGTTTTTT
CDR3 protein: CASSVNMRGRFGEKLFF

clone size: NA
D gene: TRBD1
J gene: TRBJ2-1
V gene: TRBV5-1
CDR3 DNA: TGCGCCAGCAGCTCGGGACAGCGAACAGGCATTGAGCAGTTCTTC
CDR3 protein: CASSSGQRTGIEQFF

clone size: NA
D gene: NA
J gene: TRBJ1-1
V gene: TRBV11-3
CDR3 DNA: TGTGCCAGCAGCTTAGGCGGGAACACTGAAGCTTTCTTT
CDR3 protein: CASSLGGNTEAFF

clone size: NA
D gene: NA
J gene: TRBJ1-6
V gene: TRBV4-1
CDR3 DNA: TGCGCCAGCAGCCCTACCGACGGAGGGACACCCCTCCACTTT
CDR3 protein: CASSPTDGGTPLHF

clone size: NA
D gene: NA
J gene: TRBJ2-2
V gene: TRBV27
CDR3 DNA: TGTGCCACCCAACTAGAAGCTACGAACACCGGGGAGCTGTTTTTT
CDR3 protein: CATQLEATNTGELFF

clone size: NA
D gene: TRBD2
J gene: TRBJ2-1
V gene: TRBV5-1
CDR3 DNA: TGCGCCAGCAGTTGGACGGGAGGGGGCAATGAGCAGTTCTTC
CDR3 protein: CASSWTGGGNEQFF

clone size: NA
D gene: NA
J gene: TRBJ1-2
V gene: TRBV28
CDR3 DNA: TGTGCCAGCACCTCGCATTGGGGGGACTATGGCTACACCTTC
CDR3 protein: CASTSHWGDYGYTF

clone size: NA
D gene: TRBD1
J gene: TRBJ2-3
V gene: TRBV28
CDR3 DNA: TGTGCCAGCAGTTCGGGACAGGGGACAGATACGCAGTATTTT
CDR3 protein: CASSSGQGTDTQYF

clone size: NA
D gene: NA
J gene: TRBJ1-1
V gene: TRBV5-1
CDR3 DNA: TGCGCCAGCAGCGAGCAGGGGCAGGACACTGAAGCTTTCTTT
CDR3 protein: CASSEQGQDTEAFF

clone size: NA
D gene: NA
J gene: TRBJ2-4
V gene: TRBV18
CDR3 DNA: TGTGCCAGCTCACCACAAAATAAGCAGGGGCTAATCCCAAACATTCAGTACTTC
CDR3 protein: CASSPQNKQGLIPNIQYF

clone size: NA
D gene: TRBD2
J gene: TRBJ2-6
V gene: TRBV11-3
CDR3 DNA: TGTGCCAGCAGCCCCGGGGGGAGCTCTGGGGCCAACGTCCTGACTTTC
CDR3 protein: CASSPGGSSGANVLTF

clone size: NA
D gene: TRBD1
J gene: TRBJ2-7
V gene: TRBV7-9
CDR3 DNA: TGTGCCAGCAGCTTAGTCCGCCCTCTACCGGGACAGGGAATCTACGAGCAGTACTTC
CDR3 protein: CASSLVRPLPGQGIYEQYF

clone size: NA
D gene: NA
J gene: TRBJ1-1
V gene: TRBV6-5
CDR3 DNA: TGTGCCAGCAGCCCAGGAGGGAACGGTGAAGCTTTCTTT
CDR3 protein: CASSPGGNGEAFF

clone size: NA
D gene: NA
J gene: TRBJ2-2
V gene: TRBV18
CDR3 DNA: TGTGCCAGCTCACCACCAGGACTGGACACCGGGGAGCTGTTTTTT
CDR3 protein: CASSPPGLDTGELFF